These 16 T cell receptor beta chains were sequenced from one sample in a study of OX40 agonist ivuxolimab in advanced cancers. Measured with immunoSEQ multiplex PCR; TCRdb has only the in-frame clones, and not every one. In the table there are 55,000 to 65,000 clones, more than 85% of which are singletons. The sample was CD4+ or CD8+ T cells sorted from blood, taken in a trial of the OX40 agonist ivuxolimab. The origin of the receptors is an adult with an advanced solid tumor such as melanoma, head and neck, liver or kidney cancer.

The rearrangement joins TRBV19 to TRBJ1-1; 8 positions agree with TRBD1. The germline gives CDR1 LNHDA, CDR2 SQIVND (reference sequence). Losses at the gene ends were 5 bases for V and 5 bases for J; bases not matched to a gene: 7. CDR3 length equals 14 residues. CDR3 amino acids: CASSAAGGITEAFF. In nucleotides, the CDR3 is TGTGCCAGTAGTGCCGCAGGGGGCATTACTGAAGCTTTCTTT.

The chain couples TRBV6-1 to TRBJ1-2; possibly TRBD1 for D (5 bases). This CDR3 is 14 amino acids long. Trimming stripped 7 bases from V and 8 bases from J, with 20 bases between. Germline values: CDR1 MNHNS, CDR2 SASEGT. CDR3 nucleotide sequence: TGTGCCAGCAATCAAGGGGCCCTCCCTGGGGGCTACACCTTC. The encoded protein is CASNQGALPGGYTF.

This chain connects TRBV7-6 to TRBJ2-3, with D possibly matching TRBD2 (5 bases). From germline, CDR1 is SGHVS and CDR2 FNYEAQ. The CDR3 has 15 amino acids. The germline V and J ends were trimmed by 2 bases and 3 bases, with 12 bases remaining between them. CDR3 sequence reads: CASSLSLAETDTQYF. The CDR3 nucleotides are TGTGCCAGCAGCTTAAGTCTAGCCGAGACAGATACGCAGTATTTT.

This chain joins TRBV6-1 and TRBJ1-1; D gene ambiguous. Germline V gene sequence: CDR1 MNHNS, CDR2 SASEGT. V gave up 8 bases and J gave up 2 bases, with 6 bases separating them. The CDR3 runs to 11 residues. The chain's CDR3 is CASRYNTEAFF. CDR3 DNA sequence: TGTGCCAGCCGGTATAACACTGAAGCTTTCTTT.

This chain joins TRBV28 and TRBJ1-2; no reliable D call. CDR1 and CDR2 from the germline V gene are MDHEN and SYDVKM. CDR3 length: 12 residues. V dropped 3 bases and J dropped 4 bases, with 6 bases sitting between them. The CDR3 loop reads CASSFGLYGYTF. The CDR3 DNA follows: TGTGCCAGCAGTTTCGGCCTCTATGGCTACACCTTC.

This sequence joins TRBV9 and TRBJ1-5; possibly TRBD1 for D (5 bases). Germline values: CDR1 SGDLS, CDR2 YYNGEE. The ends were cut back, 2 bases at V and 6 bases at J, with 12 bases in the middle. The CDR3 is 14 residues long. Here the CDR3 DNA reads TGTGCCAGCAGCGTTGGGGGACTGGGTCAGCCCCAGCATTTT. This gives the protein CASSVGGLGQPQHF.

This clone has only one observation. The CDR3 DNA reads as TGTGCCAGCAGCCACGATGAGACAGATACGCAGTATTTT. Its protein is CASSHDETDTQYF. The chain uses TRBV7-9 and TRBJ2-3; D is unclear. The length of the CDR3 is 13 residues. V gave up 5 bases and J gave up 3 bases, with 9 bases separating them. Germline-derived CDR1 and CDR2 are SEHNR and FQNEAQ (reference sequence).

The rearrangement joins TRBV19 to TRBJ2-1, with D perhaps TRBD1 (5 bases). Germline loops: CDR1 LNHDA, CDR2 SQIVND (reference sequence). The CDR3 runs 13 residues. Trimming removed 6 bases at V and 4 bases at J, with 10 bases between. The chain's CDR3 is CASRETDYNEQFF. DNA for the CDR3: TGTGCCAGTAGGGAGACAGATTACAATGAGCAGTTCTTC.

V is TRBV5-1 and J is TRBJ2-7; 8 bases fit TRBD1. The CDR3 runs to 14 residues. CDR1 and CDR2 (germline): SGHRS, YFSETQ. The junction had 7 bases not matched to a gene; V was cut back by 4 bases and J by 4 bases. The CDR3 spells CASSPDREIYEQYF. Written as DNA, the CDR3 is TGCGCCAGCAGCCCGGACAGGGAAATATACGAGCAGTACTTC.

The rearrangement joins TRBV7-9 to TRBJ1-2; D gene uncertain. The germline V gene encodes CDR1 SEHNR and CDR2 FQNEAQ (reference sequence). Trimming left V 1 base short and J 13 bases short, with 13 bases between. This CDR3 is built from 12 residues. CDR3 nucleotides: TGTGCCAGCAGCTTAGTAGCAGCCCGGGCCACCTTC. Translation gives CASSLVAARATF.

This chain links TRBV7-6 with TRBJ2-2; D is uncertain. CDR1 SGHVS and CDR2 FNYEAQ come from the germline V gene. Trimming took off 1 base at V and 3 bases at J, with 9 bases between the two ends. The CDR3 contains 15 residues. This CDR3 is CASSLVVGYTGELFF. The CDR3 DNA is TGTGCCAGCAGCTTAGTGGTGGGTTACACCGGGGAGCTGTTTTTT.

In this sample, this clone turned up once. The chain has TRBV7-8 and TRBJ2-2; TRBD2 might be the D (5 bases). This CDR3 is built from 13 residues. V lost 2 bases and J lost 4, with 5 bases in between. Germline CDR1 and CDR2: SGHVS and FQNEAQ. CDR3 sequence reads: CASSLTSTGELFF. The CDR3 nucleotides read TGTGCCAGCAGCTTAACTAGCACCGGGGAGCTGTTTTTT.

The chain is built from TRBV5-6 and TRBJ1-1; D remains unclear. Germline V gene data show CDR1 as SGHDT and CDR2 as YYEEEE. V lost 3 bases and J 4 bases, leaving 10 bases between the germline ends. The CDR3 totals 13 residues. The CDR3 sequence is CASSSGALTEAFF. Written as DNA, the CDR3 is TGTGCCAGCAGCTCGGGAGCTCTCACTGAAGCTTTCTTT.

The CDR3 DNA is TGCGCCAGCAGTTCGAGACTAGACCTGGCTACGCAGTATTTT. This sequence encodes CASSSRLDLATQYF. The genes are TRBV5-1 and TRBJ2-3, with D perhaps TRBD2 (6 bases). Germline V gives CDR1 SGHRS, CDR2 YFSETQ. Trimming left V 5 bases short and J 8 bases short, with 18 bases between. This CDR3 is built from 14 residues.

This rearrangement joins TRBV11-2 to TRBJ1-1; D possibly corresponds to TRBD1 (5 bases). The V gene's germline CDR1 is SGHAT and CDR2 FQNNGV. This CDR3 is 15 amino acids long. Trimming left V 4 bases short and J 2 bases short, with 14 bases between. Here the CDR3 DNA reads TGTGCCAGCAGCTCCCTAATGGGGGGAAACACTGAAGCTTTCTTT. Protein sequence: CASSSLMGGNTEAFF.

The chain links TRBV28 to TRBJ1-2, with D tentatively TRBD1 (6 bases). The CDR3 runs to 16 residues. The germline gives CDR1 MDHEN, CDR2 SYDVKM. V was pared by 4 bases and J by 2 bases, with 17 bases between. This chain's CDR3 is CASSSPSTGWNYGYTF. The CDR3 nucleotides read TGTGCCAGCAGTTCCCCCTCGACAGGTTGGAACTATGGCTACACCTTC.